Given below is one TCR beta chain in context. With a much larger clone just one base away, this may be a read error. In germline, CDR1 is SGHAT, CDR2 FQNNGV. CDR3 size: 11 residues. The V end was cut by 6 bases, the J end by 6 bases, with 8 bases between. This entry comes from a study of shared clonotypes between healthy human individuals. In the sorted-subset replicate PCRs, 150 to 200 ng DNA, around 30,000 T cell genomes, was used. Assay used: immunoSEQ multiplex PCR; TCRdb lists only in-frame clones, some missing. Of about 1.1 million clones in the sample, roughly 80% were seen once. The sequenced sample consisted of memory CD4+ T cells from PBMCs. Subset meaning: CD45RA-negative fraction. The origin of this receptor is a young man in good health. Some clones in this sample may be carry-over from other donors' samples. This chain connects TRBV11-2 to TRBJ1-1, with D unresolved. Here the CDR3 reads CASRTDAEAFF. CDR3 in DNA: TGTGCCAGCAGAACGGACGCTGAAGCTTTCTTT.